This entry describes one T cell receptor (beta chain). This specimen belongs to a study of T cell changes during pregnancy in multiple sclerosis. V was cut by 0 bases and J by 4 bases, with 12 bases left in between. Germline loops: CDR1 ENHRY, CDR2 SYGVKD. CDR3 size: 15 residues. TCRdb keeps only in-frame clones here, not all; method: immunoSEQ multiplex PCR. This sample has under 95,000 clones, with 90% to 95% found just once. The rearrangement joins TRBV10-3 to TRBJ1-1; possible D gene TRBD1, 5 bases. The sample was peripheral blood, taken after pregnancy. The TCR comes from a female donor in good health, enrolled as a control in a pregnancy study. CDR3 protein: CAISESPGQGTEAFF. The CDR3 DNA reads TGTGCCATCAGTGAGTCCCCCGGACAAGGCACTGAAGCTTTCTTT.